This record concerns one T cell receptor beta chain sequence. The specificity of this receptor is unknown. The record has no base qualities; no much larger clone is one base away. For sequencing of the TCRbeta CDR3 region, genomic DNA was extracted from the sorted cells. The immunoSEQ Assay was used to sequence the TCRbeta CDR3 regions. The source is immuneACCESS, and TCRdb retained only in-frame sequences with V and J called. Part of the clones is not carried over; for the studies checked, unresolved V genes explain less than half of this, and the remainder is unexplained. This sample comprises some 39,000 clones, over 75% of them detected only once. Approximately 12% of the sample is in the top ten clones. This entry comes from a study of OX40 agonist ivuxolimab in advanced cancers. Background for the entire study: Ivuxolimab, which targeted the costimulatory receptor OX40 (CD134), was an agonistic, fully human IgG2 monoclonal antibody. Intravenous ivuxolimab was administered to patients every 2 weeks at six dose levels: 0.01, 0.1, 0.3, 1.5, 3 and 10 mg/kg. Of the 50 to 55 patients in dose escalation, about 20 had hepatocellular carcinoma, approximately 15 had melanoma, 9 had renal cell carcinoma and 9 had head and neck cancer. In the dose-escalation cohort, around four fifths of patients were male, and the mean age was approximately 55 years, with a range of roughly 20 to 79. Patients were allowed to have had prior anti-PD-1, anti-PD-L1 or anti-CTLA-4 therapy, and approximately 41% of the dose-escalation patients had previously received checkpoint inhibitors. Partial responses occurred in three dose-escalation patients, of whom one had hepatocellular carcinoma and two had cutaneous melanoma. Peripheral TCRbeta sequencing aimed to test whether ivuxolimab altered TCR sequence diversity and caused clonal T-cell expansion. The paper covers the monotherapy dose-escalation part of the phase I ivuxolimab trial, which included N ≈ 54 patients. What the study reported, not specific to this receptor: Low levels of normalized T-cell clonal expansion were also seen in some nonresponding patients. At doses of 0.1 to 3.0 mg/kg, clonal expansion of both CD4+ and CD8+ blood T cells was observed from baseline to week 6. Which antigens the clonally expanded peripheral T cells were specific for was not determined. On average, CD8+ T cells showed more expanded clones than CD4+ T cells after ivuxolimab. Partial responders in the 0.1-3.0 mg/kg groups had among the lowest normalized peripheral clonal expansion, especially among CD8+ T cells.

V trim: 5 bases; J trim: 14 bases; unmatched bases: 12. The CDR3, cysteine through phenylalanine, is 15 amino acids long. Just the 45-base CDR3 DNA is kept, in frame starting at base 1. As encoded in the germline V gene, CDR1 is MDHEN while CDR2 is SYDVKM. Patients with autoimmune disease history or receiving systemic immunosuppression were excluded from the trial. In every dose cohort, peripheral blood was drawn for TCR sequencing at baseline, cycle 4 day 1, and cycle 7 day 1. Samples came from an open-label, multicenter, first-in-human phase I dose-escalation trial of ivuxolimab. Adults with locally advanced or metastatic head and neck squamous cell, hepatocellular, melanoma or renal cell carcinoma were enrolled in the trial. Before TCR sequencing, CD4+ T cells and CD8+ T cells from peripheral blood were sorted into separate populations.

This receptor was identified in an adult with an advanced solid tumor such as melanoma, head and neck, liver or kidney cancer. The rearranged chain carries TRBV28 and TRBJ2-3; 14 bases in between match TRBD2. Material: CD4+ or CD8+ T cells sorted from blood, obtained in a trial of the OX40 agonist ivuxolimab. In nucleotides, the sequence is TGTGCCAGCAGTCCAGGACTAGCGGGAGGTACCCGCTCGTATTTT. Its coded protein is CASSPGLAGGTRSYF.